These T cell receptor beta chains were read from a single sample in a study of human T cells and chemical hapten exposure. TCRdb analysed the RACE reads with MiXCR anew, one entry per CDR3 protein. The sample includes approximately 57,000 distinct CDR3 sequences, roughly 9.8% seen only once; the top ten take around 9.6%. The sample here was whole blood, taken in connection with sensitization to the hapten diphenylcyclopropenone (DPC). The receptors stem from a middle-aged man with alopecia areata. Some clones in this sample may be carry-over from other donors' samples. CDR3s include the opening cysteine and the closing phenylalanine or tryptophan. The D gene is left open where the match is weak. A row's size may be missing; if present it is once, few, many or a size class.

TGCAGTGCTAGAGATAAGCGGGAGGTCGGGGAGACCCAGTACTTC CSARDKREVGETQYF TRBJ2-5 few TRBV20-1 TRBD2
TGTGCCAGCAGTGAAGGCCCATCTTCCTATGGCTACACCTTC CASSEGPSSYGYTF TRBJ1-2 many TRBV6-4 -
TGTGCCAGTAGTATCGGGAGGGCCACCGGGGAGCTGTTTTTT CASSIGRATGELFF TRBJ2-2 - TRBV19 TRBD2
TGTGCCTGGAGTGAGACAGCTAATTCACCCCTCCACTTT CAWSETANSPLHF TRBJ1-6 many TRBV30 -
TGTGCCAGCAGCACCGGGACACACAATGAGCAGTTCTTC CASSTGTHNEQFF TRBJ2-1 few TRBV9 -
TGTGCCAGCAGCCTGGACAGGGGAAGTGAAAAACTGTTTTTT CASSLDRGSEKLFF TRBJ1-4 few TRBV5-4 TRBD1
TGTGCCAGCAGCCATGAGGGGGGCGTAGAGACCCAGTACTTC CASSHEGGVETQYF TRBJ2-5 - TRBV7-9 -
TGTGCCAGCAGTGACAACATTAACACCGGGGAGCTGTTTTTT CASSDNINTGELFF TRBJ2-2 many TRBV6-4 -
TGTGCCAGCAGCTCGAAAAGGGACACTGAAGCTTTCTTT CASSSKRDTEAFF TRBJ1-1 - TRBV2 -
TGTGCCAGCAGTTCGTTCGGCGGGAGTGGGGAGACCCAGTACTTC CASSSFGGSGETQYF TRBJ2-5 - TRBV28 TRBD2